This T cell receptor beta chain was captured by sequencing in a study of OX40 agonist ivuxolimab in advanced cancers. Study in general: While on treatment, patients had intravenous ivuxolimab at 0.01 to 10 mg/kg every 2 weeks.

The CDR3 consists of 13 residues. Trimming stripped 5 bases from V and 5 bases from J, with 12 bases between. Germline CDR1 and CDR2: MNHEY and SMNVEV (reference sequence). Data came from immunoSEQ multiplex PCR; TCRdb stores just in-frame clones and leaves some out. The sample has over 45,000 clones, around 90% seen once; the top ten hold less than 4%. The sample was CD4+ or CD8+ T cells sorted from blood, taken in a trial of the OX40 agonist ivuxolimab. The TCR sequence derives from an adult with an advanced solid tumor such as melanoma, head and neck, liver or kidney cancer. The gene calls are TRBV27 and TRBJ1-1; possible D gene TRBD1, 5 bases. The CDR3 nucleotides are TGTGCCAGCAGTATGACAGTGGTTACTGAAGCTTTCTTT. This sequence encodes CASSMTVVTEAFF.